The T cell receptor beta chain described here comes from a study of post-analysis software for immune sequencing data. On the study more broadly: Disease courses included relapsing-remitting, secondary progressive and progressive-relapsing multiple sclerosis.

Study outcomes and limitations: Patients had higher frequencies than controls of five TRBV segments, including TRBV5-6, TRBV5-1 and TRBV20-1.

Incorporated into the TCR beta cDNA libraries were unique molecular identifiers, which served to reduce PCR and sequencing biases. TCRdb itself ran the PCR reads through MiXCR, one entry per CDR3 protein. The sample has about half a million distinct CDR3 sequences, around a third seen once. From germline, CDR1 is DFQATT and CDR2 SNEGSKA (reference sequence). V dropped 1 base and J dropped 11; count of bases not matched to a gene: 4. The CDR3 is 12 amino acids. A note on this clonotype: Its antigen is unknown.

The receptor was isolated from a girl younger than 18 with multiple sclerosis. Sequenced sample: blood. The chain combines TRBV20-1 with TRBJ2-5, with 10 positions matching TRBD1. The CDR3 spells CSARVDRGRQYF. CDR3 DNA: TGCAGTGCTAGAGTCGACAGGGGGCGACAGTACTTC.